The clone carrying this T cell receptor beta chain was recorded a few times. The antigen remains undetermined. Version v3.0 of the immunoSEQ assay was performed at survey level. Clones were sequenced by immunoSEQ multiplex PCR, and TCRdb holds only the in-frame ones, with some missing. The sample holds 25,000 to 35,000 clones; about 86% are singletons and the top ten take 4.5% to 5.5%. This entry is derived from a study of long-term antiretroviral therapy in people with HIV. Turning to the study itself: The 2015 immediate-ART recommendation was preceded by the earliest samples by about a decade.

None of the participants with HIV were treated outside the United States. The CDR3 loop spans 14 amino acids. Germline CDR1 is MNHEY and CDR2 is SVGAGI. V shed 7 bases and J 1 base; nucleotides not matched to a gene: 7. Study-level points and caveats: Before ART, certain clones expanded, and these dominated the repertoire at all time points. Dating from about 2003 to 2018, the blood was possibly obtained under older ART regimens.

The V gene is TRBV6-5, the J gene TRBJ2-7; 7 positions agree with TRBD2. The clonotype was recovered from a woman aged 25 to 39 with HIV. The source was unsorted PBMCs, collected 0.8 years after starting antiretroviral therapy. CDR3 protein: CASTKPGGSYEQYF. CDR3 coding DNA: TGTGCCAGCACCAAACCCGGGGGGTCCTACGAGCAGTACTTC.